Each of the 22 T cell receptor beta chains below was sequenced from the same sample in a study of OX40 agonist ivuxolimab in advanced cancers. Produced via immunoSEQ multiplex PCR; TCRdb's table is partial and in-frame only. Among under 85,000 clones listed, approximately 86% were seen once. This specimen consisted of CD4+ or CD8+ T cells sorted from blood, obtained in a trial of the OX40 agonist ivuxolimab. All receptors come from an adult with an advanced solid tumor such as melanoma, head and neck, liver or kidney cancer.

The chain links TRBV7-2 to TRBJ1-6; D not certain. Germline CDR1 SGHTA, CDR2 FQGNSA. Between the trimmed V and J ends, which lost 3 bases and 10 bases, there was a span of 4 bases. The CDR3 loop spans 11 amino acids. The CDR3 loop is CASSFDSPLHF. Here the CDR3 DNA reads TGTGCCAGCAGCTTCGACTCACCCCTCCACTTT. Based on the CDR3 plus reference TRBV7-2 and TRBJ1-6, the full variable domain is GAGVSQSPSNKVTEKGKDVELRCDPISGHTALYWYRQSLGQGLEFLIYFQGNSAPDKSGLPSDRFSAERTGGSVSTLTIQRTQQEDSAVYLCASSFDSPLHFGNGTRLTVT.

CDR3 region: CASRQSNYGYTF. DNA of the CDR3: TGTGCCAGTCGACAGTCCAACTATGGCTACACCTTC. V gene TRBV2 combines with J gene TRBJ1-2, with D possibly TRBD1 on 5 matching bases. The germline V gene has CDR1 SNHLY and CDR2 FYNNEI. V gave up 9 bases and J gave up 2 bases, with 10 bases separating them. The CDR3 contains 12 residues.

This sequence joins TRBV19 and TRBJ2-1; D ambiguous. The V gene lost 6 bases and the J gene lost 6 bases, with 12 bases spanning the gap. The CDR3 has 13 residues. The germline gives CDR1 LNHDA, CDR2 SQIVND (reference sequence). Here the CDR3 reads CASSETGSNEQFF. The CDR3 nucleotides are TGTGCCAGTAGCGAGACTGGCTCCAATGAGCAGTTCTTC.

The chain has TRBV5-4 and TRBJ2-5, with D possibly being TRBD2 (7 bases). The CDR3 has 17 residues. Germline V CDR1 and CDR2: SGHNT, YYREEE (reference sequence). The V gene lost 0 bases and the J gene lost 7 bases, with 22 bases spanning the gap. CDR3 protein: CASSLESGGGRFRTQYF. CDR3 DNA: TGTGCCAGCAGCTTGGAGAGTGGCGGGGGCCGATTTAGGACCCAGTACTTC.

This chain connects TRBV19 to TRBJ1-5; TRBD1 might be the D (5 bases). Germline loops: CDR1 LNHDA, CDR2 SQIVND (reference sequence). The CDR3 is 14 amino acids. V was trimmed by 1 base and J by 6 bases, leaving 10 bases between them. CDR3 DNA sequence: TGTGCCAGTAGTATAGGGCAGGGCGGTCAGCCCCAGCATTTT. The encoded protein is CASSIGQGGQPQHF.

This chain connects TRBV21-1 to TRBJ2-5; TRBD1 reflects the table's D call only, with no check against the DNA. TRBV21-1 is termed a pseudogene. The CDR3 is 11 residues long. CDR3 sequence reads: CASRGLETQYF. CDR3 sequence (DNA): TGTGCCAGCAGGGGGCTCGAGACCCAGTACTTC.

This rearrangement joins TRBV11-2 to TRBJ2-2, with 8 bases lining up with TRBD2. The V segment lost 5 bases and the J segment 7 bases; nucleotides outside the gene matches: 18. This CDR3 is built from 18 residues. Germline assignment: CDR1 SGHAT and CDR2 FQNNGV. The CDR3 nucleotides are TGTGCCAGCAGCCCCCCCTCCCGACCAGCGGGGGTGATCGGGGAGCTGTTTTTT. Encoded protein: CASSPPSRPAGVIGELFF.

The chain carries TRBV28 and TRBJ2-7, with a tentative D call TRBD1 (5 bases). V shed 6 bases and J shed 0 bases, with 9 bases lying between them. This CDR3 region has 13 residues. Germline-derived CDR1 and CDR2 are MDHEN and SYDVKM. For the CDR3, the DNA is TGTGCCAGCAGGATAGACAGCTCCTACGAGCAGTACTTC. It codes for CASRIDSSYEQYF.

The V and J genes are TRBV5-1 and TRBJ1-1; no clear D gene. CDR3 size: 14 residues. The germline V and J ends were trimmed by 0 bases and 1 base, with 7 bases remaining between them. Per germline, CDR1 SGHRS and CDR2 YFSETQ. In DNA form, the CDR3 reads TGCGCCAGCAGCTTGGGGGGTGGGAACACTGAAGCTTTCTTT. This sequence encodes CASSLGGGNTEAFF.

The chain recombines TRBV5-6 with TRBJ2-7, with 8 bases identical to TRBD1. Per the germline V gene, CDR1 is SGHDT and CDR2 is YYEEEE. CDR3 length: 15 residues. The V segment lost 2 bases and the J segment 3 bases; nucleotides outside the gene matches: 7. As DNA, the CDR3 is TGTGCCAGCAGCTTAACAAGGACAGGGAACTACGAGCAGTACTTC. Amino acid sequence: CASSLTRTGNYEQYF. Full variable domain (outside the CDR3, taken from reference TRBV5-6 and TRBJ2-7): DAGVTQSPTHLIKTRGQQVTLRCSPKSGHDTVSWYQQALGQGPQFIFQYYEEEERQRGNFPDRFSGHQFPNYSSELNVNALLLGDSALYLCASSLTRTGNYEQYFGPGTRLTVT.

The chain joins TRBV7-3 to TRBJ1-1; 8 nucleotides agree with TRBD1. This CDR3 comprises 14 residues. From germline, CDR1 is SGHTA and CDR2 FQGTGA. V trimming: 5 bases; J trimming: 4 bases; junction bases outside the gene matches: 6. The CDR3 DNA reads TGTGCCAGCAGCCCGACAGGGGAGGCCACTGAAGCTTTCTTT. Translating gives CASSPTGEATEAFF.

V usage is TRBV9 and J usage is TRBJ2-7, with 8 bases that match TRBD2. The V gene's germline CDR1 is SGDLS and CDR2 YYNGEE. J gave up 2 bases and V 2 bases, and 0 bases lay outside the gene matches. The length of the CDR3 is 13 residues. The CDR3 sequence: CASSVGLAYEQYF. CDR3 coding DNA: TGTGCCAGCAGCGTGGGACTAGCCTACGAGCAGTACTTC.

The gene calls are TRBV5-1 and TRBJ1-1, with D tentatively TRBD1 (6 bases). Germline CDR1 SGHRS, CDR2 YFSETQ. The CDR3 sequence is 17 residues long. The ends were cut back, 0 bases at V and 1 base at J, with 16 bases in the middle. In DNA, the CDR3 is TGCGCCAGCAGCTTGGTCGGACAGATTGCACCGAACACTGAAGCTTTCTTT. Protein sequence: CASSLVGQIAPNTEAFF.

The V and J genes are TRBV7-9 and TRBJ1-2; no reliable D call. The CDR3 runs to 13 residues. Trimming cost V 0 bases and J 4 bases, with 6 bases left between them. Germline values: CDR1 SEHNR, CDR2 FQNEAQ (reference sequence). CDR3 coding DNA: TGTGCCAGCAGCTTAGCCCCAGCCTATGGCTACACCTTC. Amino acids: CASSLAPAYGYTF.

The CDR3 nucleotides read TGTGCCAGGGAGTACAGGGGCGGCGGCTACACCTTC. It codes for CAREYRGGGYTF. The V gene is TRBV2, the J gene TRBJ1-2, with 7 positions matching TRBD1. Germline V gene lookup returns CDR1 SNHLY and CDR2 FYNNEI. The V and J ends lost 9 bases and 8 bases, in that order; junction bases with no gene match: 9. The CDR3 has 12 residues.

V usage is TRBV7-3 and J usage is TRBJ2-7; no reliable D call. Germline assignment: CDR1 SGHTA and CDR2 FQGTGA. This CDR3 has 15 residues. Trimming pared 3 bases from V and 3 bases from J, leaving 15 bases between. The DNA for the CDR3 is TGTGCCAGCAGCTTGGTGATGCCTCCTAGCTACGAGCAGTACTTC. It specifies CASSLVMPPSYEQYF.

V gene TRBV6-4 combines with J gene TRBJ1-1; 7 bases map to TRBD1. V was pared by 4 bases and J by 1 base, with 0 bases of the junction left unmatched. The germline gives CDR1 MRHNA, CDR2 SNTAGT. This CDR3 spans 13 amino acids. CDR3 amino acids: CASSGQGNTEAFF. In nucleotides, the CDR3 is TGTGCCAGCAGTGGACAGGGGAACACTGAAGCTTTCTTT.

CDR3 sequence (DNA): TGTGCCAGCAGCTCGACCTCGAATTCACCCCTCCACTTT. The encoded protein is CASSSTSNSPLHF. The V call is TRBV7-3, the J call TRBJ1-6; D remains unclear. The CDR3 is 13 amino acids. V lost 4 bases and J lost 7, with 8 bases in between. Per germline, CDR1 SGHTA and CDR2 FQGTGA.

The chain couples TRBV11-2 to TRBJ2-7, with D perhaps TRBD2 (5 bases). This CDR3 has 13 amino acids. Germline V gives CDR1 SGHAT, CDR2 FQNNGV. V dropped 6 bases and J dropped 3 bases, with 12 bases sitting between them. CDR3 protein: CASSSVRVYEQYF. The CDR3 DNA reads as TGTGCCAGCAGTTCCGTGAGGGTCTACGAGCAGTACTTC.

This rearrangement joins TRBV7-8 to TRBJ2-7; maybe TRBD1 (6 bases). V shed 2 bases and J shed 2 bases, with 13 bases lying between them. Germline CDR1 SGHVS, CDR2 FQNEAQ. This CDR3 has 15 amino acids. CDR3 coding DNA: TGTGCCAGCAGCTTAATAGGGGGAGACGCCTACGAGCAGTACTTC. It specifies CASSLIGGDAYEQYF.

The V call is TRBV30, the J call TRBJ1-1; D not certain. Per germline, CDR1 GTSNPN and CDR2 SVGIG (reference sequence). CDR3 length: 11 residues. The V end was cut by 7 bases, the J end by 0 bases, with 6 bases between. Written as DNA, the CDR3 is TGTGCCTCTGACCTGAACACTGAAGCTTTCTTT. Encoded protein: CASDLNTEAFF. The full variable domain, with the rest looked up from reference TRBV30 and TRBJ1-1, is SQTIHQWPATLVQPVGSPLSLECTVEGTSNPNLYWYRQAAGRGLQLLFYSVGIGQISSEVPQNLSASRPQDRQFILSSKKLLLSDSGFYLCASDLNTEAFFGQGTRLTVV.

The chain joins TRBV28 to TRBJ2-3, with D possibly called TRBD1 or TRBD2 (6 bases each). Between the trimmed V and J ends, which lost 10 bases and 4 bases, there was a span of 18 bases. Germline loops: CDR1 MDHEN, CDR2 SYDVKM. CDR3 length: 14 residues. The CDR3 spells CATRRGGLPDTQYF. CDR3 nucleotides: TGTGCCACCCGGCGAGGGGGGCTTCCAGATACGCAGTATTTT.